This entry features one T cell receptor beta chain sequence. Antigen specificity is unknown. The ends were cut back, 2 bases at V and 5 bases at J, with 11 bases in the middle. The germline V gene encodes CDR1 SGDLS and CDR2 YYNGEE. The CDR3 is 13 amino acids. The data belong to a study of cytomegalovirus exposure and HLA in healthy donors. Whole-study results and caveats: Productive status was seen about 90% or about 30% of the time for most TCR beta V segments in an earlier analysis. The study recorded more than 150 TCR beta chains that were cytomegalovirus-associated.

Primers: 60 Vbeta forward and 13 Jbeta reverse. The protocol was immunoSEQ multiplex PCR, while the TCRdb copy is restricted to in-frame clones and leaves out a portion. This sample yields 95,000 to 150,000 clones, of which about 76% are seen a single time; roughly 31% belongs to the top ten. What was sequenced was PBMCs. The sequence was collected from a man in his 60s in good health and CMV-seropositive. The chain joins TRBV9 to TRBJ2-7; possibly TRBD2 for D (6 bases). The CDR3: CASSVGTYNEQYF. Written as DNA, the CDR3 is TGTGCCAGCAGCGTCGGGACTTATAACGAGCAGTACTTC.